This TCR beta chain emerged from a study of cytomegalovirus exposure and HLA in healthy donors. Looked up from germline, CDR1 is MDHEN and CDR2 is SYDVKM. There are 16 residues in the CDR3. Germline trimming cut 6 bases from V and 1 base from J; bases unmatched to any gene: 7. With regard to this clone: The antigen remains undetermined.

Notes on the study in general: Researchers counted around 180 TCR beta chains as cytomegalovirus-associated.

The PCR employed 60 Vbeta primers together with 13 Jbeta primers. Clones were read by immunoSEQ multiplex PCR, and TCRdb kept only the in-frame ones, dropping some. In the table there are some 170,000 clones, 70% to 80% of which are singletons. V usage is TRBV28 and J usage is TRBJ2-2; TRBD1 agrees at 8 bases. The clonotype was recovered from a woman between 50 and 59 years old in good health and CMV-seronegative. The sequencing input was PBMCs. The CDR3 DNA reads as TGTGCCAGCAGGGAAAGGGGGACAGGGAACACCGGGGAGCTGTTTTTT. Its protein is CASRERGTGNTGELFF.